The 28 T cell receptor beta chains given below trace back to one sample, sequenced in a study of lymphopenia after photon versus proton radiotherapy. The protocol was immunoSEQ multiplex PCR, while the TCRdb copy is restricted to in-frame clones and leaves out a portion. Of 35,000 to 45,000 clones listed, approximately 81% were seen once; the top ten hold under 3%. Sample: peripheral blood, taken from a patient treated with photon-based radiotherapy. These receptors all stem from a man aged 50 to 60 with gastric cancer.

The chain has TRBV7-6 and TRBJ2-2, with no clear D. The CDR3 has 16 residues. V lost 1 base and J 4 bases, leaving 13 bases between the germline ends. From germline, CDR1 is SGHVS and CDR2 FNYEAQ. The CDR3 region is CASSLEDSLFTGELFF. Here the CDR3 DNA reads TGTGCCAGCAGCTTAGAGGATTCGCTATTCACCGGGGAGCTGTTTTTT.

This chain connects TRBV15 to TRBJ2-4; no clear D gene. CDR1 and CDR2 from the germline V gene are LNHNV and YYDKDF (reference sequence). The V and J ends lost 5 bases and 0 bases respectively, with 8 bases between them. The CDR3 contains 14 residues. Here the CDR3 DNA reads TGTGCCACCAGCGGCAGGACAGCCAAAAACATTCAGTACTTC. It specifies CATSGRTAKNIQYF.

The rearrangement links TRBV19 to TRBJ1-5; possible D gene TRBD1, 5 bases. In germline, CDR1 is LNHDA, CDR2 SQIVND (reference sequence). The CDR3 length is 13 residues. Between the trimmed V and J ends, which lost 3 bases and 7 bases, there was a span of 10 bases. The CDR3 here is CASSIYGGQPQHF. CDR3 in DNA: TGTGCCAGTAGTATCTATGGGGGACAGCCCCAGCATTTT.

The CDR3 DNA reads TGTGCCAGTACTCGACTAGCGGGAGCGGGAGGCGGGGAGCTGTTTTTT. It codes for CASTRLAGAGGGELFF. The genes are TRBV19 and TRBJ2-2, with TRBD2 matching over 12 bases. The CDR3 consists of 16 residues. V shed 7 bases and J 7 bases; nucleotides not matched to a gene: 10. Germline V CDR1 and CDR2: LNHDA, SQIVND (reference sequence).

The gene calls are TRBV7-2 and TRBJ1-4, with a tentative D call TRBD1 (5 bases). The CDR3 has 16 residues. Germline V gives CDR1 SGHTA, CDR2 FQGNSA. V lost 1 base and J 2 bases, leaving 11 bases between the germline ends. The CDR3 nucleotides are TGTGCCAGCAGCTTAGGTAACAGGCGGACTAATGAAAAACTGTTTTTT. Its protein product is CASSLGNRRTNEKLFF.

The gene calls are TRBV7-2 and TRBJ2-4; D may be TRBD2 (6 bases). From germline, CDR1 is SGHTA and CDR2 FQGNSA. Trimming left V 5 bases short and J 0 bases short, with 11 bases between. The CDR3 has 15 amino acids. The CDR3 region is CASSPGGSAKNIQYF. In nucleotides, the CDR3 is TGTGCCAGCAGCCCCGGAGGGTCAGCCAAAAACATTCAGTACTTC.

CDR3 region: CASSSKNYGYTF. The CDR3 DNA is TGTGCCAGCAGTTCCAAAAACTATGGCTACACCTTC. The chain links TRBV28 to TRBJ1-2; D is unclear. This CDR3 contains 12 residues. Germline assignment: CDR1 MDHEN and CDR2 SYDVKM. V was shortened by 4 bases and J by 2 bases, with 5 bases between the two germline ends.

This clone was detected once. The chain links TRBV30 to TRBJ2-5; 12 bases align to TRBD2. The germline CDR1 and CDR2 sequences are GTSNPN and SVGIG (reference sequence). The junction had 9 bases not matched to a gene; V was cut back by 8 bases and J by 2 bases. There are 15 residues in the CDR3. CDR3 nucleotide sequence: TGTGCCCGATCTCTGGGGACTAGCGGGCAAGAGACCCAGTACTTC. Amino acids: CARSLGTSGQETQYF.

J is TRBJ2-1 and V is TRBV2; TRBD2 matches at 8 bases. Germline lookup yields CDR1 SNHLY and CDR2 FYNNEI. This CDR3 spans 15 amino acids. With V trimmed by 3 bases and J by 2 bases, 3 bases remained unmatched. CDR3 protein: CASSDSGKTYNEQFF. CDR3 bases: TGTGCCAGCAGTGATAGCGGGAAGACCTACAATGAGCAGTTCTTC.

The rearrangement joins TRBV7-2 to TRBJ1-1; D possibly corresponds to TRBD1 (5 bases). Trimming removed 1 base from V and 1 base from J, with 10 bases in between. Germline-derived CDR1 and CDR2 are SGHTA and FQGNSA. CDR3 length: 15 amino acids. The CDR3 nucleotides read TGTGCCAGCAGCTTAGACAGGTTCGGGAACACTGAAGCTTTCTTT. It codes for CASSLDRFGNTEAFF.

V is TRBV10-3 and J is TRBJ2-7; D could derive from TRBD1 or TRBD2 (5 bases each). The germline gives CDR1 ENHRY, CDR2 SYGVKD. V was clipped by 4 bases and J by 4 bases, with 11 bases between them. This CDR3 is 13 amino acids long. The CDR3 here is CAISGTDSYEQYF. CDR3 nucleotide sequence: TGTGCCATCAGTGGGACTGACAGTTACGAGCAGTACTTC.

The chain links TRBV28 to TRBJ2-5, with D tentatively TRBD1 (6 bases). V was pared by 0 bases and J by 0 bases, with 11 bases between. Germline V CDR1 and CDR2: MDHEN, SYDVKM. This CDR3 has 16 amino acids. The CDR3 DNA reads TGTGCCAGCAGTTTATGGGAAACAGGGAACCAAGAGACCCAGTACTTC. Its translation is CASSLWETGNQETQYF.

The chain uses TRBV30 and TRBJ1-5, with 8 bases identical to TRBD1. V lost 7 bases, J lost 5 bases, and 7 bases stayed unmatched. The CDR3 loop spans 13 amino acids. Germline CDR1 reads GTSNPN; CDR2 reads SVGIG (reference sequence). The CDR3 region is CALQGAGDQPQHF. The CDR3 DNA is TGTGCCTTGCAGGGGGCCGGCGATCAGCCCCAGCATTTT.

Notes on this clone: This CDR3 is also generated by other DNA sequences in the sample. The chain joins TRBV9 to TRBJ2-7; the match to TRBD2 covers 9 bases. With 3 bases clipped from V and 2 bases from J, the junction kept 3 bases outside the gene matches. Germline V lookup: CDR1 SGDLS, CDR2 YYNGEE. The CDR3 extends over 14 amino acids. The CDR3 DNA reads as TGTGCCAGCAGCGAGACTAGCGGACCCTACGAGCAGTACTTC. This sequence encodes CASSETSGPYEQYF.

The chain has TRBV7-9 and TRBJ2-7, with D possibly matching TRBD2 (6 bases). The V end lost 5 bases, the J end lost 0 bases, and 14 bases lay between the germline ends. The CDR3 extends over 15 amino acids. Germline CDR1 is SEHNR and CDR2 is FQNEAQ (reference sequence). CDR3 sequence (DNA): TGTGCCAGCAGCCCCCGGGACTCCAGCTCCTACGAGCAGTACTTC. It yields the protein CASSPRDSSSYEQYF.

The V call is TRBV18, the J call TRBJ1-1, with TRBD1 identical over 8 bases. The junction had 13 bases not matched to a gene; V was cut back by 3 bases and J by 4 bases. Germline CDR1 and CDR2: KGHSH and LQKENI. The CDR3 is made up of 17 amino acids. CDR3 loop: CASSPIIDRGGGTEAFF. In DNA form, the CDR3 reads TGTGCCAGCTCACCGATAATAGACAGGGGTGGTGGCACTGAAGCTTTCTTT.

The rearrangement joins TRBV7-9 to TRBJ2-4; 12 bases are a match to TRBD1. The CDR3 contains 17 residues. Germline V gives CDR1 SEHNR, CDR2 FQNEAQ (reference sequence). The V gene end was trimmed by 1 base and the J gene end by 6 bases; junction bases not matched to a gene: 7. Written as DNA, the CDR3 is TGTGCCAGCAGCTTAGTGGGTGGGACAGGGGGCAGAAACATTCAGTACTTC. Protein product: CASSLVGGTGGRNIQYF.

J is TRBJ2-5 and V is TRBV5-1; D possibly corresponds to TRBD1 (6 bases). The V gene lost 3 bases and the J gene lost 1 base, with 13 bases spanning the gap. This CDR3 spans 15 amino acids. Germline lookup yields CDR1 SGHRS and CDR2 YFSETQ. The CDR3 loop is CASSSQGHTQETQYF. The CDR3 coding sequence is TGCGCCAGCAGCTCACAGGGACACACCCAAGAGACCCAGTACTTC.

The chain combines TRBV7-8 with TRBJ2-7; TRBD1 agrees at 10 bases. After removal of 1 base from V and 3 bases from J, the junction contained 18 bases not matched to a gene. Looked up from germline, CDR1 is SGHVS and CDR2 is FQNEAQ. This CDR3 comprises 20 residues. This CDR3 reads CASSLDLFDRGLSRHYEQYF. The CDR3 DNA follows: TGTGCCAGCAGCTTAGATCTTTTCGACAGGGGGCTGTCCCGCCACTACGAGCAGTACTTC.

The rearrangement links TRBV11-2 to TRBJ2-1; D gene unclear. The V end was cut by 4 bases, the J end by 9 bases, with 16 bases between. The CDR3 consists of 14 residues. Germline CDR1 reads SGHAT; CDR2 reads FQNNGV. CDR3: CASSSRLATFEQFF. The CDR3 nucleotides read TGTGCCAGCAGCTCCCGACTGGCTACCTTTGAGCAGTTCTTC.

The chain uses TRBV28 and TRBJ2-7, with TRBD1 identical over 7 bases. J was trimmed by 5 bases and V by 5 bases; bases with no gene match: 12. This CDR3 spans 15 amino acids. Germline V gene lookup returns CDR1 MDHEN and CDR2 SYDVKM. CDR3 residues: CASSPVDRDSHEQYF. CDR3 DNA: TGTGCCAGCAGTCCCGTTGACAGGGATTCTCACGAGCAGTACTTC.

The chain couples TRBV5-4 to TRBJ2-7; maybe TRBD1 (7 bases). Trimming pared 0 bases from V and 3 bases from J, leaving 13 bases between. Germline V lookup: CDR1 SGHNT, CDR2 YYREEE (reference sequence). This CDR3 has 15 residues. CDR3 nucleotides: TGTGCCAGCAGCTTGGCAGGGGGGTCCGGCTACGAGCAGTACTTC. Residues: CASSLAGGSGYEQYF.

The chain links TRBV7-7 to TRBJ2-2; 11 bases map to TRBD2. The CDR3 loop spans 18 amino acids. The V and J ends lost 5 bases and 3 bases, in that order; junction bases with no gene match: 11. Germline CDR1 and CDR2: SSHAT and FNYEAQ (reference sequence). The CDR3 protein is CASSPKAFSGGDTGELFF. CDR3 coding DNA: TGTGCCAGCAGCCCCAAAGCGTTTAGCGGGGGGGACACCGGGGAGCTGTTTTTT.

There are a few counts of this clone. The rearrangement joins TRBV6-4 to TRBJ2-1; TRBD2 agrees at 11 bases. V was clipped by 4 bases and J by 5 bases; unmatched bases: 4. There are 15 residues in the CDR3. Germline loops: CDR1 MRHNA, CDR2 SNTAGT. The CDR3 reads CASSAGLAENNEQFF. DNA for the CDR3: TGTGCCAGCAGTGCGGGACTAGCGGAAAACAATGAGCAGTTCTTC.

Here the CDR3 DNA reads TGTGCCAGTAGTTTAGCTTCCGGGACAACCTACGAGCAGTACTTC. It is translated as CASSLASGTTYEQYF. The V gene is TRBV19, the J gene TRBJ2-7, with a weak D call TRBD1 (6 bases). This CDR3 comprises 15 residues. The V and J ends lost 5 bases and 2 bases respectively, with 16 bases between them. Germline V gene sequence: CDR1 LNHDA, CDR2 SQIVND (reference sequence).

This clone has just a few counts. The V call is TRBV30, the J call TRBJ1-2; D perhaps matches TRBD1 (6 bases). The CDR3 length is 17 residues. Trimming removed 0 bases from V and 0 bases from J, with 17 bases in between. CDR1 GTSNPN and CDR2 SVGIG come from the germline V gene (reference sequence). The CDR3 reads CAWSVRGAAASNYGYTF. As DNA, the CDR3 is TGTGCCTGGAGTGTACGGGGGGCCGCCGCCTCTAACTATGGCTACACCTTC.

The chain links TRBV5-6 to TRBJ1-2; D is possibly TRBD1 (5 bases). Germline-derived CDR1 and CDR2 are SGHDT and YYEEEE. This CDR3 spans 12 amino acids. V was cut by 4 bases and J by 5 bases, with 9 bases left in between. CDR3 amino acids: CASSTEGYGYTF. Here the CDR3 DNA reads TGTGCCAGCAGCACAGAGGGGTATGGCTACACCTTC.

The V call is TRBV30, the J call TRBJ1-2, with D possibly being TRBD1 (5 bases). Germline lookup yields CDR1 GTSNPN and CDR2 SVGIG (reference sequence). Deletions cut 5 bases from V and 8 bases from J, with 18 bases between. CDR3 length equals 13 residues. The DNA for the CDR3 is TGTGCCTGGGGACCGCAGGGCCCGGGGGGCTACACCTTC. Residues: CAWGPQGPGGYTF.